The present entry profiles one TCR beta chain with its context. These data originate in a study of cytomegalovirus exposure and HLA in healthy donors. The PCR ran on 60 Vbeta and 13 Jbeta primers. Some clones are missing from TCRdb's copy, which holds only in-frame ones; the method was immunoSEQ multiplex PCR. The repertoire table contains 140,000 to 150,000 clones. V shed 1 base, J shed 5 bases, and the junction held 3 bases outside the gene matches. CDR1 SEHNR and CDR2 FQNEAQ come from the germline V gene (reference sequence). This CDR3 is 15 amino acids long. The specimen was PBMCs. This clonotype originated in a woman between 50 and 59 years old in good health and CMV-seronegative. The genes are TRBV7-9 and TRBJ2-7; 12 nucleotides align to TRBD2. CDR3 sequence reads: CASSLGLAGGDEQYF. The DNA for the CDR3 is TGTGCCAGCAGCTTAGGGCTAGCGGGGGGGGACGAGCAGTACTTC.